This TCR beta chain appears in the sequencing data of a study of early T cells in non-severe SARS-CoV-2 infection. This clonotype was seen ten or more times. TCRdb fed the 5' RACE reads into MiXCR, producing one record per CDR3 protein. The table includes roughly 60,000 distinct CDR3 sequences, about 5.6% detected once. Germline loops: CDR1 MDHEN, CDR2 SYDVKM. V lost 3 bases and J lost 6, with 11 bases in between. This CDR3 comprises 14 residues. Sequencing was performed on whole blood. This sequence joins TRBV28 and TRBJ2-2; D is ambiguous. The TCR was taken from an adult who was a healthcare worker with PCR-confirmed SARS-CoV-2 infection or an uninfected control (not recorded which). The CDR3 loop reads CASSLGRPAGELFF. In DNA form, the CDR3 reads TGTGCCAGCAGTTTGGGTAGGCCCGCCGGGGAGCTGTTTTTT.